A selection of T cell receptor beta chains follows, all from one sample in a study of CXCR3-negative and CXCR3-positive naive CD8 T cells. TCRdb re-called the 5' RACE reads, yielding one record per CDR3 amino acid sequence without DNA. This sample's clone table lists some 150,000 distinct CDR3 sequences. The sequencing sample was made of naive CXCR3+ CD8+ T cells from blood. The origin of the receptors is a human donor in good health. Some clones in this sample may be carry-over from other donors' samples. Both conserved end residues are part of each CDR3.

j_call | v_call | cdr3_aa
TRBJ2-1 | TRBV29-1 | CSVTTGTGGVEQFF
TRBJ2-7 | TRBV4-1 | CASSQTRGYEQYF
TRBJ2-3 | TRBV20-1 | CSATGLAGDVDTQYF
TRBJ2-3 | TRBV29-1 | CSVEDLDPGTGEPDTSTDTQYF
TRBJ2-3 | TRBV6-2/TRBV6-3 | CASSYRGTGGEDTQYF
TRBJ1-1 | TRBV13 | CASSSRTVENTEAFF
TRBJ1-1 | TRBV27 | CASSWSVATEAFF
TRBJ2-7 | TRBV18 | CASSLTGTRHEQYF
TRBJ2-3 | TRBV7-8 | CASSFPGQSTDTQYF
TRBJ2-7 | TRBV29-1 | CSVEDDSTLYEQYF
TRBJ2-1 | TRBV14 | CASISPDISPRYNEQFF
TRBJ1-3 | TRBV7-9 | CASSSLRTPEPGNTIYF
TRBJ2-7 | TRBV29-1 | CSVEDPRDPNYEQYF
TRBJ2-2 | TRBV7-6 | CASSLWTGVPGELFF
TRBJ1-5 | TRBV5-1 | CASFDLWRRRPQHF
TRBJ2-2 | TRBV6-5 | CASSYPNTGELFF
TRBJ2-1 | TRBV18 | CASSPRSGDEQFF
TRBJ1-1 | TRBV9 | CASGAGSMNTEAFF
TRBJ2-1 | TRBV11-2 | CASILSGSSYNEQFF
TRBJ1-2 | TRBV9 | CASSPRDRRGYTF
TRBJ2-6 | TRBV15 | CATSRADGANVLTF
TRBJ1-5 | TRBV6-2/TRBV6-3 | CASSYPGTGTYSNQPQHF
TRBJ2-7 | TRBV6-1 | CASSEGEGFYEQYF
TRBJ2-7 | TRBV28 | CASSTGTGSLGEQYF
TRBJ1-1 | TRBV20-1 | CSAGWDRRANTEAFF